One sample yielded the 27 T cell receptor beta chains listed below, sequenced in a study of T cells in Graves' hyperthyroidism and ophthalmopathy (dated by TCRdb to the late 2010s). Libraries were prepared through multiplex PCR. This sample was sequenced with an Illumina HiSeq 2000. The TCR beta CDR3 regions were amplified from the RNA transcripts. The first round of RT-PCR for the TCR CDR3 was performed with the HTBI primer set and the Qiagen OneStep RT-PCR kit. The public reads were reprocessed in TCRdb via fastp at Q25 and MiXCR, keeping in-frame beta chains. Merged by CDR3 protein, the rows form single entries marked with the most common genes and DNA. This sample lists over 700,000 distinct CDR3 sequences; under 45% were detected once. The ten largest clones add up to approximately 31% of the sample. Sequenced input: blood. Receptor source: a woman aged 40 to 50 with Graves' hyperthyroidism.

This clonotype was counted at least ten times. V usage is TRBV5-5 and J usage is TRBJ1-5; 7 positions match TRBD1. J lost 7 bases, V lost 2 bases, and 3 bases had no gene match. The germline gives CDR1 SGHKS, CDR2 YYEKEE (reference sequence). The length of the CDR3 is 13 residues. The CDR3 bases are TGTGCCAGCAGCTTAGGGACAGCCCAGCCCCAGCATTTT. It is translated as CASSLGTAQPQHF.

This clonotype has just a few counts. The chain uses TRBV2 and TRBJ1-4; D not resolved. Germline CDR1 is SNHLY and CDR2 is FYNNEI. The CDR3 has 15 residues. V was shortened by 0 bases and J by 5 bases, with 10 bases between the two germline ends. CDR3 nucleotides: TGTGCCAGCAGTGAAGCGCATAGGCCGAATGAAAAACTGTTTTTT. Encoded protein: CASSEAHRPNEKLFF.

The chain has TRBV12-3 or TRBV12-4 and TRBJ2-7; perhaps TRBD1 as D (5 bases). Trimming removed 4 bases from V and 0 bases from J, with 22 bases in between. This CDR3 contains 18 residues. The DNA of the CDR3 is TGTGCCAGCAGTTCCTGGTTTGGGGCCGGTGGCAACTCCTACGAGCAGTACTTC. Encoded protein: CASSSWFGAGGNSYEQYF.

A remark on this clonotype: With a much larger clone just one base away, this may be a read error. The CDR3 here is CASSDKDGLGTEAFF. The CDR3 DNA sequence: TGTGCCAGCAGTGATAAGGACGGCTTGGGCACTGAAGCTTTCTTT. The chain employs TRBV6-4 and TRBJ1-1; no clear D gene. CDR3 length: 15 residues. Trimming pared 3 bases from V and 4 bases from J, leaving 15 bases between. From germline, CDR1 is MRHNA and CDR2 SNTAGT.

Ten or more counts support this clonotype. This chain joins TRBV7-9 and TRBJ1-3; D is perhaps TRBD1 (5 bases). V lost 2 bases, J lost 2 bases, and 10 bases lay in between. CDR1 is SEHNR, CDR2 FQNEAQ, per germline (reference sequence). This CDR3 region has 15 residues. For the CDR3, the DNA is TGTGCCAGCAGCTTAAGGACAACAGCTGGAAACACCATATATTTT. Amino acid sequence: CASSLRTTAGNTIYF.

This clonotype has a handful of counts. The CDR3, as DNA: TGCGCCAGCAGCCAAACCTCCAATAACGACAGGGGTACTGAAGCTTTCTTT. This codes for CASSQTSNNDRGTEAFF. The chain is built from TRBV4-1 and TRBJ1-1; 8 nucleotides align to TRBD1. This CDR3 contains 17 residues. J gave up 5 bases and V 2 bases, and 13 bases lay outside the gene matches. Germline-derived CDR1 and CDR2 are MGHRA and YSYEKL.

This clonotype has more than one count but fewer than ten. V is TRBV11-2 and J is TRBJ2-7; 7 nucleotides match TRBD2. Germline CDR1 reads SGHAT; CDR2 reads FQNNGV. With 5 bases clipped from V and 2 bases from J, the junction kept 9 bases outside the gene matches. The length of the CDR3 is 15 residues. The DNA for the CDR3 is TGTGCCAGCAGCCCCGAGCGGGGTCGAGCCTACGAGCAGTACTTC. Translation gives CASSPERGRAYEQYF.

This clonotype came up a few times. The chain links TRBV6-5 to TRBJ2-7; 7 nucleotides agree with TRBD1. V trimming: 0 bases; J trimming: 2 bases; junction bases outside the gene matches: 4. CDR3 length: 15 amino acids. Germline lookup yields CDR1 MNHEY and CDR2 SVGAGI. The CDR3 DNA is TGTGCCAGCAGTTACTCTTCCACAGGGGCCTACGAGCAGTACTTC. Amino acids: CASSYSSTGAYEQYF.

This clonotype was picked up many times. V gene TRBV20-1 combines with J gene TRBJ1-6; D gene unclear. The CDR3 length is 14 residues. V shed 6 bases and J shed 7 bases, with 16 bases lying between them. Per the germline V gene, CDR1 is DFQATT and CDR2 is SNEGSKA (reference sequence). CDR3 region: CSAPIGPSNSPLHF. CDR3 nucleotide sequence: TGCAGTGCCCCGATTGGGCCGTCGAATTCACCCCTCCACTTT.

This clonotype was picked up many times. The chain carries TRBV29-1 and TRBJ2-6; D ambiguous. V lost 3 bases to trimming and J lost 9 bases, with 9 bases between them. The CDR3 is 12 residues long. Looked up from germline, CDR1 is SQVTM and CDR2 is ANQGSEA. This CDR3 is CSVEGSSNVLTF. The CDR3 DNA sequence: TGCAGCGTTGAGGGTAGTAGCAACGTCCTGACTTTC.

This clonotype was observed many times. The chain has TRBV12-3 or TRBV12-4 and TRBJ1-6; 8 bases align to TRBD1. J was trimmed by 4 bases and V by 5 bases; bases with no gene match: 4. The CDR3 has 15 residues. CDR3 region: CASSEQGVYNSPLHF. CDR3 coding DNA: TGTGCCAGCAGTGAACAGGGGGTTTATAATTCACCCCTCCACTTT.

The chain employs TRBV29-1 and TRBJ2-7, with no clear D. Trimming removed 4 bases from V and 6 bases from J, with 10 bases in between. This CDR3 has 11 residues. Germline CDR1 and CDR2: SQVTM and ANQGSEA. The CDR3 here is CSVGGFPEQYF. CDR3 DNA: TGCAGCGTTGGTGGGTTTCCCGAGCAGTACTTC.

This clonotype was detected many times. The gene calls are TRBV7-9 and TRBJ1-3; D call uncertain. V shed 5 bases and J shed 4 bases, with 12 bases lying between them. Germline CDR1 and CDR2: SEHNR and FQNEAQ (reference sequence). The CDR3 extends over 14 amino acids. In nucleotides, the CDR3 is TGTGCCAGCAGCACGGACTCGCTGGGAAACACCATATATTTT. It is translated as CASSTDSLGNTIYF.

This clonotype was detected many times. This sequence joins TRBV29-1 and TRBJ1-3; no clear D. Germline loops: CDR1 SQVTM, CDR2 ANQGSEA. CDR3 length: 12 residues. V dropped 7 bases and J dropped 1 base, with 8 bases sitting between them. This CDR3 reads CSALISGNTIYF. CDR3 bases: TGCAGCGCTTTGATATCTGGAAACACCATATATTTT.

The chain uses TRBV19 and TRBJ2-7, with 10 bases that match TRBD2. This CDR3 has 16 amino acids. V shed 4 bases, J shed 2 bases, and the junction held 8 bases outside the gene matches. Germline values: CDR1 LNHDA, CDR2 SQIVND (reference sequence). CDR3 sequence: CASSKVGAGGPYEQYF. The CDR3 coding sequence is TGTGCCAGTAGTAAGGTCGGAGCGGGAGGGCCCTACGAGCAGTACTTC.

This chain joins TRBV12-3 or TRBV12-4 and TRBJ1-1, with D hard to call. V was shortened by 8 bases and J by 4 bases, with 8 bases between the two germline ends. The CDR3 has 11 residues. CDR3 nucleotide sequence: TGTGCCAGCGGGCTGAGCACTGAAGCTTTCTTT. It yields the protein CASGLSTEAFF.

This chain connects TRBV6-5 to TRBJ2-7; TRBD1 matches 9 bases. CDR3 length: 16 residues. The germline V gene encodes CDR1 MNHEY and CDR2 SVGAGI. J lost 6 bases, V lost 6 bases, and 15 bases had no gene match. CDR3 sequence reads: CASSKGLRDRASEQYF. The CDR3 region has the DNA TGTGCCAGCAGCAAAGGGCTCCGGGACAGGGCCTCCGAGCAGTACTTC.

This clonotype was counted a few times. The chain links TRBV10-3 to TRBJ1-4; 8 nucleotides line up with TRBD1. The CDR3 is 16 amino acids. V trimming: 10 bases; J trimming: 3 bases; junction bases outside the gene matches: 13. In germline, CDR1 is ENHRY, CDR2 SYGVKD. The chain's CDR3 is CASRDPGQVSNEKLFF. The CDR3, as DNA: TGTGCCAGCAGAGATCCGGGACAGGTTTCTAATGAAAAACTGTTTTTT.

This clonotype was seen many times. V is TRBV11-2 and J is TRBJ1-2; D remains unclear. The germline V and J ends were trimmed by 5 bases and 3 bases, with 16 bases remaining between them. Germline CDR1 reads SGHAT; CDR2 reads FQNNGV. The CDR3 runs 15 residues. CDR3 in DNA: TGTGCCAGCAGCCCCGTTGGAGCCTTTGACTATGGCTACACCTTC. It yields the protein CASSPVGAFDYGYTF. Full variable domain (rest looked up from reference TRBV11-2 and TRBJ1-2): EAGVAQSPRYKIIEKRQSVAFWCNPISGHATLYWYQQILGQGPKLLIQFQNNGVVDDSQLPKDRFSAERLKGVDSTLKIQPAKLEDSAVYLCASSPVGAFDYGYTFGSGTRLTVV.

V and J are TRBV7-9 and TRBJ2-2, with TRBD1 matching over 7 bases. Unmatched junction bases numbered 11, after V lost 10 bases and J lost 6 bases. Per the germline V gene, CDR1 is SEHNR and CDR2 is FQNEAQ (reference sequence). The CDR3 has 14 amino acids. Here the CDR3 DNA reads TGTGCCACCCCTCCGACAGGGCTTGCCGGGGAGCTGTTTTTT. The encoded protein is CATPPTGLAGELFF.

This clonotype was detected once. The chain combines TRBV4-3 with TRBJ1-2, with unresolved D. The CDR3 is 14 residues long. Germline V CDR1 and CDR2: LGHNA, YSLEER. Trimming shortened V by 0 bases and J by 8 bases, and 13 bases separated the two germline ends. The DNA for the CDR3 is TGCGCCAGCAGCCAAGATTTGCAGGCCTACGGCTACACCTTC. Amino acid sequence: CASSQDLQAYGYTF.

DNA for the CDR3: TGTGCCTGGACCGTGGGGGTGTCGGATGGCTACACCTTC. This codes for CAWTVGVSDGYTF. The chain is built from TRBV19 and TRBJ1-2; TRBD1 is a possible D gene (5 bases). V lost 11 bases to trimming and J lost 6 bases, with 19 bases between them. This CDR3 is 13 amino acids long. Germline lookup yields CDR1 LNHDA and CDR2 SQIVND (reference sequence).

The chain has TRBV10-3 and TRBJ2-6; D gene unclear. The CDR3 runs 15 residues. Deletions cut 2 bases from V and 0 bases from J, with 5 bases between. Germline loops: CDR1 ENHRY, CDR2 SYGVKD. The CDR3 spells CAISEKVSGANVLTF. As DNA, the CDR3 is TGTGCCATCAGTGAGAAAGTCTCTGGGGCCAACGTCCTGACTTTC.

In regard to this clonotype: One end of the junction does not line up with germline, which may come from a read error. The genes are TRBV7-7 and TRBJ2-5; the match to TRBD1 covers 11 bases. There are 14 residues in the CDR3. Germline V gene sequence: CDR1 SSHAT, CDR2 FNYEAQ (reference sequence). The CDR3 loop is CASSQGDRGETQYF. CDR3 DNA: TGTGCTAGCAGCCAAGGGGACAGGGGGGAGACCCAGTACTTC. The whole variable domain, filled in from reference TRBV7-7 and TRBJ2-5, reads GAGVSQSPRYKVTKRGQDVTLRCDPISSHATLYWYQQALGQGPEFLTYFNYEAQPDKSGLPSDRFSAERPEGSISTLTIQRTEQRDSAMYRCASSQGDRGETQYFGPGTRLLVL.

This clonotype was seen a handful of times. V gene TRBV7-9 combines with J gene TRBJ2-1, with a possible D match to TRBD2 (6 bases). The CDR3 has 12 residues. V lost 4 bases and J 10 bases, leaving 11 bases between the germline ends. Germline V lookup: CDR1 SEHNR, CDR2 FQNEAQ (reference sequence). The CDR3 reads CASSWDGGEQFF. Written as DNA, the CDR3 is TGTGCCAGCAGCTGGGACGGAGGGGAGCAGTTCTTC.

This clonotype was counted ten times or more. The chain couples TRBV7-3 to TRBJ1-6; no firm D call. Germline V gives CDR1 SGHTA, CDR2 FQGTGA. The length of the CDR3 is 13 residues. V was pared by 5 bases and J by 7 bases, with 9 bases between. CDR3 loop: CASSEYLNSPLHF. CDR3 bases: TGTGCCAGCAGCGAGTACCTAAATTCACCCCTCCACTTT.

V gene TRBV4-3 combines with J gene TRBJ1-5, with 10 bases lining up with TRBD1. Germline loops: CDR1 LGHNA, CDR2 YSLEER. The CDR3 spans 15 residues. V trimming: 3 bases; J trimming: 6 bases; junction bases outside the gene matches: 5. DNA for the CDR3: TGCGCCAGCAGCCACGGGACAGGGGAGAGTCAGCCCCAGCATTTT. As protein: CASSHGTGESQPQHF.